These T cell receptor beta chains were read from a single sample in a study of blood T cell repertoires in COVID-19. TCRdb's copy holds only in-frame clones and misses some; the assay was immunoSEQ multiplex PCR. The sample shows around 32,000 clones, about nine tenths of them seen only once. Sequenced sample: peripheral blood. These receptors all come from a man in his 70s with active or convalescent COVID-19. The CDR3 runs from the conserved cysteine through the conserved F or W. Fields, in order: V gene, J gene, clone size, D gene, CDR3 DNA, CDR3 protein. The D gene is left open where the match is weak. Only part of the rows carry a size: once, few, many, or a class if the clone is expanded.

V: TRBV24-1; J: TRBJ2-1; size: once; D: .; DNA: TGTGCCACCAGTGATCCCCTCCGAGGGTACAATGAGCAGTTCTTC; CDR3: CATSDPLRGYNEQFF
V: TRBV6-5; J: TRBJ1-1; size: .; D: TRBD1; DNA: TGTGCCAGCAGTTATCCGGGACAGGGGAACACTGAAGCTTTCTTT; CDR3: CASSYPGQGNTEAFF
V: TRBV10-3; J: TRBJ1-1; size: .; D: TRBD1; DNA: TGTGCCACCCGGACAGGGAGGAGTACTGAAGCTTTCTTT; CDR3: CATRTGRSTEAFF
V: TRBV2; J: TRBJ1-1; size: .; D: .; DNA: TGTGCCAGCTTACGTCTGGCCAGGGGTGATGAAGCTTTCTTT; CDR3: CASLRLARGDEAFF
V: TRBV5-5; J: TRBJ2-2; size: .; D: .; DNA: TGTGCCAGCAGCTTGCTAGGACGGACATACACCGGGGAGCTGTTTTTT; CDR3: CASSLLGRTYTGELFF
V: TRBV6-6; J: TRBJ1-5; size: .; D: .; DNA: TGTGCCAGCAGGAAGACAGTTCCCAGCAATCAGCCCCAGCATTTT; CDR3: CASRKTVPSNQPQHF
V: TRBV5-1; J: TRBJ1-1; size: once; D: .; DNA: TGCGCCAGCAGCTTGGCCCCGGGGGGCGCTTACACTGAAGCTTTCTTT; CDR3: CASSLAPGGAYTEAFF
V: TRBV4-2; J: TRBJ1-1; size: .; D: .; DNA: TGTGCCAGCAGCCAAGCGGGGACAAGGGGCCTGAACACTGAAGCTTTCTTT; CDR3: CASSQAGTRGLNTEAFF
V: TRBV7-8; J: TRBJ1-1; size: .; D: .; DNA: TGTGCCAGCAGCACGACAGGAGACATGAACACTGAAGCTTTCTTT; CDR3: CASSTTGDMNTEAFF
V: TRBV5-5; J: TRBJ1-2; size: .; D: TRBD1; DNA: TGTGCCAGCAGCAAAGACAGGGGGCGATATGGCTACACCTTC; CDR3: CASSKDRGRYGYTF
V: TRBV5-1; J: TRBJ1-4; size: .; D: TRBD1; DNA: TGCGCCAGCAGCTTAGTGCCGGGGACAGGGTTTGAAAAACTGTTTTTT; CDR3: CASSLVPGTGFEKLFF
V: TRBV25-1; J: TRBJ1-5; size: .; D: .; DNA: TGTGCCAGCAGTCGGGGGGGAAGCAATCAGCCCCAGCATTTT; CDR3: CASSRGGSNQPQHF
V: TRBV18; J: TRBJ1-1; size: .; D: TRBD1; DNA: TGTGCCAGCTCGGGGACAGGGACCACTGAAGCTTTCTTT; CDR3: CASSGTGTTEAFF
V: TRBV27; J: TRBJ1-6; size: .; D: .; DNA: TGTGCCAGCAGTCTTGACAGAAGGAGGGACTCACCCCTCCACTTT; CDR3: CASSLDRRRDSPLHF
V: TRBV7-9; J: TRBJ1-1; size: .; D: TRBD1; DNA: TGTGCCAGCAGCGAGACAGGGAGCACTGAAGCTTTCTTT; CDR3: CASSETGSTEAFF
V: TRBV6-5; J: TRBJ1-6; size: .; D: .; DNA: TGTGCCAGCAGTTACCCAGGTGCACCCCTCCACTTT; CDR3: CASSYPGAPLHF
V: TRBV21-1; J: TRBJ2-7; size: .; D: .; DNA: TGTGCCAGCGATGGACTCGACAACTACGAGCAGTACTTC; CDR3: CASDGLDNYEQYF
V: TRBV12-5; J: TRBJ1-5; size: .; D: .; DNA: TGTGCTAGTGGCCCTCTATATGGGAGTCAGCCCCAGCATTTT; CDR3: CASGPLYGSQPQHF
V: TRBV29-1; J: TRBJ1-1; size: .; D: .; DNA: TGCAGCGTTTCCAGGGGCACTGAAGCTTTCTTT; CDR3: CSVSRGTEAFF
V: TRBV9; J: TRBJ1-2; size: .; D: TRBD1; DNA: TGTGCCAGCAGCACCTCGACAGGGCTCGGCTATGGCTACACCTTC; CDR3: CASSTSTGLGYGYTF
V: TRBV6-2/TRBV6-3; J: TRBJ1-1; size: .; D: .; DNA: TGTGCCAGCAGTTACTCGACAGGACAGATGTTAATGAACACTGAAGCTTTCTTT; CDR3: CASSYSTGQMLMNTEAFF
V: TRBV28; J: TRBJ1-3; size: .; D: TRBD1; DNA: TGTGCCAGCAGTCCCTCCCCGGGACAGCGAAACACCATATATTTT; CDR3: CASSPSPGQRNTIYF